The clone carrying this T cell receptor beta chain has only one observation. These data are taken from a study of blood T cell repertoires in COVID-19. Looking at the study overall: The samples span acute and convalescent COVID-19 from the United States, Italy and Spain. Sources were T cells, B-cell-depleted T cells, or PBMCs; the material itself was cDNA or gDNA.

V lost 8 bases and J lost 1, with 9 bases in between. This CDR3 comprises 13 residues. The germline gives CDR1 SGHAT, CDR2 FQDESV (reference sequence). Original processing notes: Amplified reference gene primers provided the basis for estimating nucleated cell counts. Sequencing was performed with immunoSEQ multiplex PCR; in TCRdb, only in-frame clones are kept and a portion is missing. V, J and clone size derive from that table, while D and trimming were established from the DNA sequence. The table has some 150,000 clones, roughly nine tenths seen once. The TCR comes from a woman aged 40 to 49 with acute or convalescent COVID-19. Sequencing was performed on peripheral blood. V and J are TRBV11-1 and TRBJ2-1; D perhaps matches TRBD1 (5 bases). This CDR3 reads CASADSSYNEQFF. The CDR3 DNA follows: TGTGCCAGCGCCGACAGTTCCTACAATGAGCAGTTCTTC.